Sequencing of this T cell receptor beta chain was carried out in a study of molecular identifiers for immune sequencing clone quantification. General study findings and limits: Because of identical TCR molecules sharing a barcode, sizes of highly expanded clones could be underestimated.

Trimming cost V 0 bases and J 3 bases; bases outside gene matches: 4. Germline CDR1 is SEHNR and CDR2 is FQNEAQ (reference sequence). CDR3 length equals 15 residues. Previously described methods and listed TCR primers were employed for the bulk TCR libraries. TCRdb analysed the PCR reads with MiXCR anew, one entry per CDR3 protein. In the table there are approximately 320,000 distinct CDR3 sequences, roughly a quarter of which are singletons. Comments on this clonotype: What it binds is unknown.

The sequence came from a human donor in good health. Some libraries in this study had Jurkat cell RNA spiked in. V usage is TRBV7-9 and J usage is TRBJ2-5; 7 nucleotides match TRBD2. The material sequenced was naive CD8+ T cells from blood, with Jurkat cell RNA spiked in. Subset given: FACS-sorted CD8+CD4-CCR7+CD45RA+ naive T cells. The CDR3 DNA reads TGTGCCAGCAGCTTAGCGTCTGGACTAGAAGAGACCCAGTACTTC. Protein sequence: CASSLASGLEETQYF.